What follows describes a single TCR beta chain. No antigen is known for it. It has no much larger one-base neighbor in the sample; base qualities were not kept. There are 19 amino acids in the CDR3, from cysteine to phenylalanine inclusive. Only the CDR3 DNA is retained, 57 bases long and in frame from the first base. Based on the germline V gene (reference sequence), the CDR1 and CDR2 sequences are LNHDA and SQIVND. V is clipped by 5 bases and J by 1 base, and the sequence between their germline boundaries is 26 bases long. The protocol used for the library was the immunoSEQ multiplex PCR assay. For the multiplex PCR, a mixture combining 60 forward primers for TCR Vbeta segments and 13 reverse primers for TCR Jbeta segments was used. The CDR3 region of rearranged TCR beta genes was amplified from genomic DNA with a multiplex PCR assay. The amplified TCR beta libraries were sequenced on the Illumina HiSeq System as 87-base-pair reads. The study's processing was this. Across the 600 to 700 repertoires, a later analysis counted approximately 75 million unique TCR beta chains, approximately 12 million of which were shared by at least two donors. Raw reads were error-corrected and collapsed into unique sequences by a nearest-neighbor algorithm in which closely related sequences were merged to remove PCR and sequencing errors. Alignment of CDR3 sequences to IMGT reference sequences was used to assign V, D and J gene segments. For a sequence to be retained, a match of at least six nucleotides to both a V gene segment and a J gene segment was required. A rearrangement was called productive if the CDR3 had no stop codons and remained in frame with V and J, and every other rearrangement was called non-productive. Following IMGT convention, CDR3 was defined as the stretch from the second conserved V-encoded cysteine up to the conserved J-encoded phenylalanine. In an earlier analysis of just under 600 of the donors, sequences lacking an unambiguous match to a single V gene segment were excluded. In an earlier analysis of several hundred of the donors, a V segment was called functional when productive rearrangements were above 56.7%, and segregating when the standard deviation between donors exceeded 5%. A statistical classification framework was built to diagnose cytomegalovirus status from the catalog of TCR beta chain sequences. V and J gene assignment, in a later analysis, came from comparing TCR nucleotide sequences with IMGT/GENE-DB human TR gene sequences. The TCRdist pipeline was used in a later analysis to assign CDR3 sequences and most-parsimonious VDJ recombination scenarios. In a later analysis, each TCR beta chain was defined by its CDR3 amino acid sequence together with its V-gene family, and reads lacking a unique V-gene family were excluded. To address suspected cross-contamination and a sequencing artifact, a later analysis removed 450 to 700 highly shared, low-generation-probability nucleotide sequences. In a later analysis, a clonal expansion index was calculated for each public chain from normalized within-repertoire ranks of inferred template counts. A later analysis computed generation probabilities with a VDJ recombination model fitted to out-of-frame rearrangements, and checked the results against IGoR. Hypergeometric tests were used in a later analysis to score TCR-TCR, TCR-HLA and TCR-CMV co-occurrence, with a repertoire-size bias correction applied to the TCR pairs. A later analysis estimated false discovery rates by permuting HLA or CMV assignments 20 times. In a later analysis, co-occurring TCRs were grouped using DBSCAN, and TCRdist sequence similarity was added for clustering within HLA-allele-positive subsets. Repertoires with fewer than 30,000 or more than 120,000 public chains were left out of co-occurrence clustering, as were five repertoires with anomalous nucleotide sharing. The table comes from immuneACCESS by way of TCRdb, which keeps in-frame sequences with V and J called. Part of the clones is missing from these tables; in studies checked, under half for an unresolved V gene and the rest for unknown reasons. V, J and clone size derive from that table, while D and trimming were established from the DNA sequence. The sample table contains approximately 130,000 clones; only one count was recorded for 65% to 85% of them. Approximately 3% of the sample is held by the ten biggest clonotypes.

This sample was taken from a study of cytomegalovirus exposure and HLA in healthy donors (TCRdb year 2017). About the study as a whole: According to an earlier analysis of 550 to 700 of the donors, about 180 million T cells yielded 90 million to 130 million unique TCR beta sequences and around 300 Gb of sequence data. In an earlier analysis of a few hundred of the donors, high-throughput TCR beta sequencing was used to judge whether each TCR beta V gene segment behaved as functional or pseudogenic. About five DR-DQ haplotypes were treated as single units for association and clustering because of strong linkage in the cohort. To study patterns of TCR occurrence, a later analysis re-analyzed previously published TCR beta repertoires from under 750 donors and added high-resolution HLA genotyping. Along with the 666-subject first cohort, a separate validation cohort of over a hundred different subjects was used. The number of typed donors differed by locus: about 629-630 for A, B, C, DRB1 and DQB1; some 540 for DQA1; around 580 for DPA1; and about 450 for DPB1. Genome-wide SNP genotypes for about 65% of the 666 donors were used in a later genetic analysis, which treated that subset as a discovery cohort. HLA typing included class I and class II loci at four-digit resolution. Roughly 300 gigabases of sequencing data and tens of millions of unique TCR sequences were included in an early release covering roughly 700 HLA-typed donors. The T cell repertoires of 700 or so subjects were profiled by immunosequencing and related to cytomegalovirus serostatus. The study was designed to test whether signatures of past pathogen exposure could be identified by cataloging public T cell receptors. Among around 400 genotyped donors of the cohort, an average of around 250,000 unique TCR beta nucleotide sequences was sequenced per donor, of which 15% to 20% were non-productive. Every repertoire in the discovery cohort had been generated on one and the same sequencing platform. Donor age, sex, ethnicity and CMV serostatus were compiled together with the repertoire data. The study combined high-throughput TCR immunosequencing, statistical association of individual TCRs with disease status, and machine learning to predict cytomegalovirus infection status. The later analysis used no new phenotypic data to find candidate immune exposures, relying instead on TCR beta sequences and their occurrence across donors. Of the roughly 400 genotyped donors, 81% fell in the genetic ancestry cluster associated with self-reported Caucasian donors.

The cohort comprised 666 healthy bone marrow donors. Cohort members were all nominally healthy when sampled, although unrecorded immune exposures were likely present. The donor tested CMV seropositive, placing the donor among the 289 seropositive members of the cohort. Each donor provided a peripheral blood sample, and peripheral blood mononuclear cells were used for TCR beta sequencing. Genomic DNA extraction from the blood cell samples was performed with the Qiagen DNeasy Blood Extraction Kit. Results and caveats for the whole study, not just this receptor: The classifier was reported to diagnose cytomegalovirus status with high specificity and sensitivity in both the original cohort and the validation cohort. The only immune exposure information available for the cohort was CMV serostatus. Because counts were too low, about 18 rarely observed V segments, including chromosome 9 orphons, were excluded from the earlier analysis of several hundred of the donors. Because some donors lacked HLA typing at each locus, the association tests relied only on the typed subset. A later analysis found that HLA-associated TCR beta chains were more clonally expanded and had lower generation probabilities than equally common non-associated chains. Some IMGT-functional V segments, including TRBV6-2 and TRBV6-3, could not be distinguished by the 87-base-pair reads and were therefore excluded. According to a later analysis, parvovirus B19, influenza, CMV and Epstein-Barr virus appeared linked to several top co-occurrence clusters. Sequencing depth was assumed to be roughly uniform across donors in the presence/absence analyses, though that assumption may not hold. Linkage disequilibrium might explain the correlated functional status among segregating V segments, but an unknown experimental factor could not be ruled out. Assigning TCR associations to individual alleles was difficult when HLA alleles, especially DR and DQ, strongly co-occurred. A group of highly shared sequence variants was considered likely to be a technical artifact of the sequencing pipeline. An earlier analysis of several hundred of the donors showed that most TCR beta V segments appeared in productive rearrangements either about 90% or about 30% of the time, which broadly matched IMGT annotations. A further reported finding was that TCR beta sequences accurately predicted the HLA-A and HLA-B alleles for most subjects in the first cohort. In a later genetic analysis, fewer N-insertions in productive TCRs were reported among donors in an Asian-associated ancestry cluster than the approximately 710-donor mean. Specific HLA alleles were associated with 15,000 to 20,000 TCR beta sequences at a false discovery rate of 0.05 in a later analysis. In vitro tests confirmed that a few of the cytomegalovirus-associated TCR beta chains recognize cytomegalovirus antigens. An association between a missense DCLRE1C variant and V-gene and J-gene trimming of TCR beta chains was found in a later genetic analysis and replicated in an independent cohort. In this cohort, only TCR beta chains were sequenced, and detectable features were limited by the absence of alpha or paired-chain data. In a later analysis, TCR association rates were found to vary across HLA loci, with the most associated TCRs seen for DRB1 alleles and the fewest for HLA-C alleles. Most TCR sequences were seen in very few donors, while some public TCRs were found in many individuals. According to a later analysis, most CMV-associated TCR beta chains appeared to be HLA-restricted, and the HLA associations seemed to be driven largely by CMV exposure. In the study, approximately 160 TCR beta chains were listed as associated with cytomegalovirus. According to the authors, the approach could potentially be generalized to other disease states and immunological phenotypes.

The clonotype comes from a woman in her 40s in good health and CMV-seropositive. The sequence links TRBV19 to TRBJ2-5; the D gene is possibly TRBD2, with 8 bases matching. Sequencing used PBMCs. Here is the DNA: TGTGCCAGTAGTCCGAAGGGGGCGGGGGTAGCGGGGACCCAAGAGACCCAGTACTTC. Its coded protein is CASSPKGAGVAGTQETQYF. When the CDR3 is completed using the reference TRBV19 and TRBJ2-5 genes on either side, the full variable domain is DGGITQSPKYLFRKEGQNVTLSCEQNLNHDAMYWYRQDPGQGLRLIYYSQIVNDFQKGDIAEGYSVSREKKESFPLTVTSAQKNPTAFYLCASSPKGAGVAGTQETQYFGPGTRLLVL.